This T cell receptor (beta chain) was retrieved from a study of blood T cell repertoires in COVID-19. Across the study: Spain, Italy and the United States supplied samples that represented acute and convalescent COVID-19.

The germline CDR1 and CDR2 sequences are MNHEY and SMNVEV (reference sequence). The length of the CDR3 is 14 residues. V was shortened by 0 bases and J by 6 bases, with 11 bases between the two germline ends. Sequencing was performed with immunoSEQ multiplex PCR; in TCRdb, only in-frame clones are kept and a portion is missing. Altogether around 150,000 clones are present, around 74% being singletons, with the ten largest covering approximately 2.6%. The TCR comes from a man in his 70s with acute or convalescent COVID-19. Sequencing was carried out using peripheral blood. The J gene is TRBJ1-1, the V gene TRBV27, with a weak D call TRBD1 (6 bases). In nucleotides, the CDR3 is TGTGCCAGCAGTTTATCGGGGGGGCTCGCTGAAGCTTTCTTT. This codes for CASSLSGGLAEAFF.